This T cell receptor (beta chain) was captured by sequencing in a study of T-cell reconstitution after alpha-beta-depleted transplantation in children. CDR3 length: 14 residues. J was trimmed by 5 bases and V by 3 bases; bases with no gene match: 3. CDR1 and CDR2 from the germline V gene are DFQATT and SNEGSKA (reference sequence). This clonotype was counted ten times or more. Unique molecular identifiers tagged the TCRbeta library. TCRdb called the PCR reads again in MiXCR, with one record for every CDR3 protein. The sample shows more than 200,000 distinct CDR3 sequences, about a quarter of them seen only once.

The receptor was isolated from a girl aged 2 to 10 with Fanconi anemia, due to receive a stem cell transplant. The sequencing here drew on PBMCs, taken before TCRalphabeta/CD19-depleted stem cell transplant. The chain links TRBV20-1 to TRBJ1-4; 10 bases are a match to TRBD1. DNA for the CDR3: TGCAGTGCTAGGAAGGACAGGGGGAATGAAAAACTGTTTTTT. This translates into CSARKDRGNEKLFF.